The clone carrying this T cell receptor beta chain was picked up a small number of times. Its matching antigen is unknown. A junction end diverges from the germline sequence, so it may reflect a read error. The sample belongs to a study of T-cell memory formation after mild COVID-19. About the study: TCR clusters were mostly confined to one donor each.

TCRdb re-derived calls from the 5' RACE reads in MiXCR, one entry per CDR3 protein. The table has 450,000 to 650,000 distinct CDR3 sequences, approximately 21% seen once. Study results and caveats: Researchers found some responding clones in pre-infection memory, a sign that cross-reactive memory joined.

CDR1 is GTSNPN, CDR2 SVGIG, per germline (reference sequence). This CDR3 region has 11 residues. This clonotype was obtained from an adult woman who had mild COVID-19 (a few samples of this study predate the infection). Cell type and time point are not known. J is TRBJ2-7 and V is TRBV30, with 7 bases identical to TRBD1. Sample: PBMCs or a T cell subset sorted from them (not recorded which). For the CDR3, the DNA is TGTGCCTGGAGTGGGCTGAGGGGGCACCACTTC. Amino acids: CAWSGLRGHHF. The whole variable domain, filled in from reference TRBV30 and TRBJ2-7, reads SQTIHQWPATLVQPVGSPLSLECTVEGTSNPNLYWYRQAAGRGLQLLFYSVGIGQISSEVPQNLSASRPQDRQFILSSKKLLLSDSGFYLCAWSGLRGHHFGPGTRLTVT.